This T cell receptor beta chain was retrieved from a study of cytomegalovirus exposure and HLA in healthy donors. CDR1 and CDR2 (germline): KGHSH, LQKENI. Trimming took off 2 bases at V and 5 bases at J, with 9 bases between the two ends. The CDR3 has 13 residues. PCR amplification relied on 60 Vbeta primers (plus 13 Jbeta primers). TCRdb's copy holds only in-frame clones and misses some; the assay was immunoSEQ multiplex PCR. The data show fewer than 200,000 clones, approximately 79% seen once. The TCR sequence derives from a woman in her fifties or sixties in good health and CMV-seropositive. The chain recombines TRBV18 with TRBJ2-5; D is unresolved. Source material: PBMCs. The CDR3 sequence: CASSPVADETQYF. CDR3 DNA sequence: TGTGCCAGCTCACCAGTGGCGGATGAGACCCAGTACTTC.